This T cell receptor (beta chain) stems from a study of response to subunit inactivated influenza vaccine. Study outcomes and limitations: The study's authors posited that every seasonal influenza vaccination enlists few new T cells.

TCRdb passed the RT-PCR reads through MiXCR, listing each CDR3 protein once. Here the sample spans 150,000 or so distinct CDR3 sequences, over 8.5% being singletons. V shed 5 bases and J 3 bases; nucleotides not matched to a gene: 16. The CDR3 loop spans 19 amino acids. A note on this clonotype: The antigen is undetermined.

V is TRBV12-3 or TRBV12-4 and J is TRBJ2-2, with 9 bases identical to TRBD2. The material sequenced was CD8+ T cells sorted from PBMCs, taken around 2 years after vaccination. This clonotype was obtained from a man between 50 and 69 years old who received an inactivated influenza vaccine. CDR3: CASSLFPRSSGTDTGELFF. CDR3 sequence (DNA): TGTGCCAGCAGTCTATTCCCGCGGTCTAGCGGGACGGACACCGGGGAGCTGTTTTTT.